These 21 T cell receptor beta chains were sequenced from one sample in a study of blood T cell repertoires in COVID-19. The repertoire was sequenced with immunoSEQ multiplex PCR; TCRdb's copy has only in-frame clones and lacks some. This sample yields about 200,000 clones, of which about 93% are seen a single time; 0.7% to 0.8% belongs to the top ten. The sample taken for sequencing was peripheral blood. The receptors were gathered from a man aged 25-45 years with COVID-19, enrolled during active disease.

This clone was seen a handful of times. The rearrangement links TRBV27 to TRBJ2-7; 9 bases are shared with TRBD1. Per germline, CDR1 MNHEY and CDR2 SMNVEV (reference sequence). There are 14 residues in the CDR3. The ends lost 3 bases at V and 5 bases at J; junction bases unmatched: 5. The CDR3 sequence: CASSFTGGRDEQYF. The DNA for the CDR3 is TGTGCCAGCAGTTTCACAGGGGGCAGGGACGAGCAGTACTTC.

The chain recombines TRBV4-2 with TRBJ2-1, with D possibly TRBD2 on 5 matching bases. Trimming stripped 5 bases from V and 5 bases from J, with 7 bases between. CDR1 and CDR2 from the germline V gene are LGHNA and YNFKEQ. The CDR3 extends over 12 amino acids. CDR3 loop: CASSASNNEQFF. The CDR3 DNA is TGTGCCAGCAGCGCTAGCAACAATGAGCAGTTCTTC.

The V gene is TRBV15, the J gene TRBJ1-5, with a possible D match to TRBD1 (5 bases). Germline CDR1 LNHNV, CDR2 YYDKDF (reference sequence). This CDR3 has 16 residues. V was clipped by 0 bases and J by 5 bases, with 14 bases between them. This chain's CDR3 is CATSRDWEGLDQPQHF. CDR3 nucleotide sequence: TGTGCCACCAGCAGAGATTGGGAGGGGTTGGATCAGCCCCAGCATTTT.

In nucleotides, the CDR3 is TGTGCCAGCAGTGGTATGGGACAGGGATCGAACACTGAAGCTTTCTTT. This codes for CASSGMGQGSNTEAFF. The chain uses TRBV2 and TRBJ1-1; 9 bases are a match to TRBD1. Per germline, CDR1 SNHLY and CDR2 FYNNEI. The CDR3 sequence is 16 residues long. The J segment lost 1 base and the V segment lost 4 bases, leaving 7 bases of the junction unmatched.

This chain joins TRBV7-9 and TRBJ2-5, with 7 bases fitting TRBD1. The junction had 6 bases not matched to a gene; V was cut back by 4 bases and J by 1 base. Germline CDR1 is SEHNR and CDR2 is FQNEAQ (reference sequence). This CDR3 has 15 amino acids. CDR3 in amino acids: CASSSTTGSQETQYF. In DNA form, the CDR3 reads TGTGCCAGCAGCTCCACGACAGGGTCCCAAGAGACCCAGTACTTC.

The CDR3 protein is CASNGGGEGEKLFF. In DNA form, the CDR3 reads TGTGCCAGCAATGGGGGAGGGGAGGGTGAAAAACTGTTTTTT. J is TRBJ1-4 and V is TRBV2, with D possibly being TRBD1 (5 bases). Germline CDR1 SNHLY, CDR2 FYNNEI. The CDR3 consists of 14 residues. V was trimmed by 7 bases and J by 7 bases, leaving 16 bases between them.

The chain is built from TRBV9 and TRBJ1-3, with unresolved D. V shed 4 bases and J shed 4 bases, with 15 bases lying between them. Germline assignment: CDR1 SGDLS and CDR2 YYNGEE. CDR3 length: 15 residues. The CDR3: CASSSSPKLGNTIYF. In DNA form, the CDR3 reads TGTGCCAGCAGCTCGAGTCCAAAGCTCGGAAACACCATATATTTT. The full variable domain, rest sourced from reference TRBV9 and TRBJ1-3, is DSGVTQTPKHLITATGQRVTLRCSPRSGDLSVYWYQQSLDQGLQFLIQYYNGEERAKGNILERFSAQQFPDLHSELNLSSLELGDSALYFCASSSSPKLGNTIYFGEGSWLTVV.

The V call is TRBV5-4, the J call TRBJ2-5, with D perhaps TRBD2 (6 bases). Germline loops: CDR1 SGHNT, CDR2 YYREEE (reference sequence). This CDR3 is 16 amino acids long. V was clipped by 0 bases and J by 5 bases, with 17 bases between them. The chain's CDR3 is CASSLVGGSVLETQYF. CDR3 nucleotide sequence: TGTGCCAGCAGCTTGGTGGGGGGAAGTGTCTTGGAGACCCAGTACTTC. Full variable domain (remainder filled in from reference TRBV5-4 and TRBJ2-5): ETGVTQSPTHLIKTRGQQVTLRCSSQSGHNTVSWYQQALGQGPQFIFQYYREEENGRGNFPPRFSGLQFPNYSSELNVNALELDDSALYLCASSLVGGSVLETQYFGPGTRLLVL.

The rearrangement links TRBV7-3 to TRBJ1-1; no clear D. The V end was cut by 4 bases, the J end by 1 base, with 7 bases between. The CDR3 sequence is 13 residues long. Germline-derived CDR1 and CDR2 are SGHTA and FQGTGA. This CDR3 is CASSSERNTEAFF. Here the CDR3 DNA reads TGTGCCAGCAGCTCCGAGAGGAACACTGAAGCTTTCTTT. The variable domain in full, with the rest retrieved from reference TRBV7-3 and TRBJ1-1, is GAGVSQTPSNKVTEKGKYVELRCDPISGHTALYWYRQSLGQGPEFLIYFQGTGAADDSGLPNDRFFAVRPEGSVSTLKIQRTERGDSAVYLCASSSERNTEAFFGQGTRLTVV.

The chain combines TRBV11-2 with TRBJ1-2, with D possibly matching TRBD1 (5 bases). Germline-derived CDR1 and CDR2 are SGHAT and FQNNGV. This CDR3 contains 17 residues. V dropped 4 bases and J dropped 3 bases, with 21 bases sitting between them. As DNA, the CDR3 is TGTGCCAGCAGCTCCACTCGGCCACCGACAGTACACTATGGCTACACCTTC. Its translation is CASSSTRPPTVHYGYTF.

The chain carries TRBV19 and TRBJ2-5, with D possibly TRBD1 on 6 matching bases. With 5 bases removed from V and 1 base from J, the gap between germline ends came to 11 bases. Germline values: CDR1 LNHDA, CDR2 SQIVND (reference sequence). CDR3 length equals 14 residues. CDR3 DNA sequence: TGTGCCAGTAGTCATGACAGGACCCAAGAGACCCAGTACTTC. Encoded protein: CASSHDRTQETQYF.

The J gene is TRBJ2-4, the V gene TRBV5-1; TRBD1 might be the D (5 bases). V dropped 3 bases and J dropped 0 bases, with 22 bases sitting between them. This CDR3 has 19 residues. Germline V gene lookup returns CDR1 SGHRS and CDR2 YFSETQ. The CDR3 loop reads CASSSFIDRPLLAKNIQYF. Written as DNA, the CDR3 is TGCGCCAGCAGCTCATTTATTGACAGACCCCTCTTAGCCAAAAACATTCAGTACTTC.

The chain joins TRBV12-5 to TRBJ2-7, with 7 bases that match TRBD1. Germline V gives CDR1 LGHNT, CDR2 FRNRAP. The CDR3 runs to 16 residues. Trimming removed 0 bases from V and 3 bases from J; junction bases left unmatched: 8. The CDR3 spells CASGLVGKGASYEQYF. In DNA form, the CDR3 reads TGTGCTAGTGGTTTGGTGGGGAAGGGGGCGAGCTACGAGCAGTACTTC.

In its sample, this clone was seen once. This rearrangement joins TRBV19 to TRBJ2-1; D perhaps matches TRBD1 (7 bases). This CDR3 has 15 residues. V was clipped by 9 bases and J by 4 bases, with 19 bases between them. Germline V gene data show CDR1 as LNHDA and CDR2 as SQIVND (reference sequence). The CDR3 DNA is TGTGCCAGCCAGCCAGGGGGGCCTATTTACAATGAGCAGTTCTTC. This sequence encodes CASQPGGPIYNEQFF.

The chain combines TRBV5-5 with TRBJ1-1; possible D gene TRBD1, 5 bases. Germline assignment: CDR1 SGHKS and CDR2 YYEKEE (reference sequence). V was pared by 0 bases and J by 1 base, with 7 bases between. This CDR3 has 14 amino acids. The DNA of the CDR3 is TGTGCCAGCAGCTTGGTACAGGCGAACACTGAAGCTTTCTTT. It is translated as CASSLVQANTEAFF.

V gene TRBV6-5 combines with J gene TRBJ2-5; possible D gene TRBD1, 5 bases. The ends were cut back, 6 bases at V and 5 bases at J, with 16 bases in the middle. Germline CDR1 reads MNHEY; CDR2 reads SVGAGI. This CDR3 region has 14 residues. CDR3 nucleotide sequence: TGTGCCAGCAGCCCACAGGCTACTGGGGAGACCCAGTACTTC. Residues: CASSPQATGETQYF.

The V gene is TRBV19, the J gene TRBJ1-1, with D perhaps matching TRBD1 (6 bases). The V and J ends lost 8 bases and 9 bases respectively, with 22 bases between them. This CDR3 spans 14 amino acids. CDR1 and CDR2 (germline): LNHDA, SQIVND (reference sequence). CDR3 amino acids: CASRTLQGSYQAFF. CDR3 bases: TGTGCCAGTCGAACCCTACAGGGCTCGTATCAAGCTTTCTTT.

The chain recombines TRBV18 with TRBJ2-7; 8 bases line up with TRBD1. Per the germline V gene, CDR1 is KGHSH and CDR2 is LQKENI. CDR3 length: 15 amino acids. J gave up 4 bases and V 0 bases, and 5 bases lay outside the gene matches. The CDR3 region has the DNA TGTGCCAGCTCACCACCAGGGCAGGGGGCGTACGAGCAGTACTTC. As protein: CASSPPGQGAYEQYF.

The V call is TRBV19, the J call TRBJ1-6; D not resolved. The CDR3 is 14 amino acids. Germline V gene data show CDR1 as LNHDA and CDR2 as SQIVND (reference sequence). Trimming stripped 1 base from V and 7 bases from J, with 8 bases between. Written as DNA, the CDR3 is TGTGCCAGTAGTATAGCACGGTTGAATTCACCCCTCCACTTT. Encoded protein: CASSIARLNSPLHF. The full variable domain, its missing parts supplied by reference TRBV19 and TRBJ1-6, is DGGITQSPKYLFRKEGQNVTLSCEQNLNHDAMYWYRQDPGQGLRLIYYSQIVNDFQKGDIAEGYSVSREKKESFPLTVTSAQKNPTAFYLCASSIARLNSPLHFGNGTRLTVT.

The chain uses TRBV19 and TRBJ2-5; TRBD2 might be the D (6 bases). Trimming shortened V by 4 bases and J by 2 bases, and 11 bases separated the two germline ends. The CDR3 is 14 amino acids. Germline V gene sequence: CDR1 LNHDA, CDR2 SQIVND (reference sequence). This CDR3 reads CASSTRLDQETQYF. CDR3 bases: TGTGCCAGTAGTACCCGACTAGATCAAGAGACCCAGTACTTC.

V usage is TRBV3-1 (or the pseudogene TRBV3-2) and J usage is TRBJ1-5; 12 bases fit TRBD1. V shed 4 bases and J 7 bases; nucleotides not matched to a gene: 11. The germline gives CDR1 LGHDT, CDR2 YNNKEL (reference sequence). CDR3 length: 17 residues. CDR3 region: CASSPRGGQGAGQPQHF. CDR3 nucleotides: TGTGCCAGCAGCCCGCGCGGGGGACAGGGGGCCGGACAGCCCCAGCATTTT.